This TCR beta chain was recovered during a study of T cell responses to AZD1222 COVID-19 vaccine. Germline loops: CDR1 LGHDT, CDR2 YNNKEL (reference sequence). The CDR3 runs to 18 residues. V lost 2 bases and J lost 5; bases outside the gene matches: 12. About this clone itself: Its target is unknown.

Only in-frame clones appear in the TCRdb table, and some are missing; sequencing was by immunoSEQ multiplex PCR. The table lists roughly 140,000 clones, about 91% of them singletons. Study-wide findings and caveats: Donors, mostly white British, included more females; clonal diversity was possibly underestimated. Researchers report vaccine-associated CD4 TCRs spanning spike, with dominance at 160-218 and 743-854. Epitopes outside B.1.351 and B.1.1.7 mutated regions reportedly drew nearly half of spike TCRs.

Here the sequenced sample was peripheral blood, taken on day 0 of MenACWY control vaccination. V usage is TRBV3-1 (or the pseudogene TRBV3-2) and J usage is TRBJ2-5, with 12 bases identical to TRBD2. This clonotype was sampled from an adult in good health. Here the CDR3 DNA reads TGTGCCAGCAGCCAATTTTACCGACTAGCGGGAGATTTGGAGACCCAGTACTTC. It is translated as CASSQFYRLAGDLETQYF.